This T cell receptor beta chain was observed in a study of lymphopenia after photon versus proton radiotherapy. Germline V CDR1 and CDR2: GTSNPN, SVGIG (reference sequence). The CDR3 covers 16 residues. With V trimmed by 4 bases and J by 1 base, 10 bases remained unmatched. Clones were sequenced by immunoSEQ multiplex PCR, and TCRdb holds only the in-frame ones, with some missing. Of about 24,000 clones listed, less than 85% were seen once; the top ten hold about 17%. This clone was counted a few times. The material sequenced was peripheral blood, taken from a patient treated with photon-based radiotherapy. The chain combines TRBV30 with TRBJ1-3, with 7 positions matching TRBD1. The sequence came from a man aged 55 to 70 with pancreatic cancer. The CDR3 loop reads CAWKTGRGKSGNTIYF. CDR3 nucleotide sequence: TGTGCCTGGAAGACAGGGAGAGGGAAATCTGGAAACACCATATATTTT.